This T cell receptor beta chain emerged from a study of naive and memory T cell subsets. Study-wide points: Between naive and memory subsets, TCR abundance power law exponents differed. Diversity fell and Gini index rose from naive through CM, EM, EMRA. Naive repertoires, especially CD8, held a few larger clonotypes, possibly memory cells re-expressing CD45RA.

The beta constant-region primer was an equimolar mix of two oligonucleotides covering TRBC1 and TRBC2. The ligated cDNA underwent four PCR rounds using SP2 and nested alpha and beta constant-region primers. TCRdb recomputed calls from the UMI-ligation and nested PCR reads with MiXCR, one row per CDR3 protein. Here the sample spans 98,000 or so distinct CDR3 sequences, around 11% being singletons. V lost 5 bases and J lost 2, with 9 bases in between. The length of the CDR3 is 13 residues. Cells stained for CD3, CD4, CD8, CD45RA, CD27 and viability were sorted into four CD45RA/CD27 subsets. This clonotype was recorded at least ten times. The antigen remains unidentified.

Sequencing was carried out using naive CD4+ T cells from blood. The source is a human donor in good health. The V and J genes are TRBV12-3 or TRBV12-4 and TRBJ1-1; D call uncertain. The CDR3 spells CASSVFDNTEAFF. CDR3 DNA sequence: TGTGCCAGCAGTGTCTTTGATAACACTGAAGCTTTCTTT.